This T cell receptor beta chain was obtained from a study of shared clonotypes between healthy human individuals. The naive CD8 subset, CD45RO-negative cells positively selected for CCR7, excluded terminally differentiated effector memory CD45RA+ cells. Trimming at V came to 4 bases and at J to 5 bases, leaving 12 bases not matched to a gene. The CDR3 spans 18 residues. CDR1 and CDR2 from the germline V gene are MNHEY and SMNVEV (reference sequence). Data came from immunoSEQ multiplex PCR; TCRdb stores just in-frame clones and leaves some out. The table records 760,000 or so clones, about 97% of them present only once.

This TCR was recovered from a man between 25 and 39 years old in good health. The sequencing input was naive CD8+ T cells sorted from blood. The chain is built from TRBV27 and TRBJ2-1; 12 bases fit TRBD2. In DNA form, the CDR3 reads TGTGCCAGCAGTTCCTATCAGACTAGCGGGAGATCCCACAATGAGCAGTTCTTC. Protein: CASSSYQTSGRSHNEQFF.